The sample holds a few counts of the clone carrying this T cell receptor (beta chain). TCRdb reprocessed the 5' RACE reads with MiXCR, giving one entry per CDR3 protein. The sample includes 200,000 to 250,000 distinct CDR3 sequences, 6.5% of them seen just once. Germline V CDR1 and CDR2: SGHVS, FQNEAQ. CDR3 length: 12 amino acids. V lost 2 bases to trimming and J lost 7 bases, with 9 bases between them. This sample was included in a study of identical twins. In addition, the sample was reused for a study of T cells expressing NK-cell markers.

This sequence originates from a woman under 30 in good health. The genes are TRBV7-8 and TRBJ2-7; D not certain. The specimen sequenced was CD8+ T cells sorted from blood. In nucleotides, the CDR3 is TGTGCCAGCAGCTTAAACTACGCGGAGCAGTACTTC. Its translation is CASSLNYAEQYF.